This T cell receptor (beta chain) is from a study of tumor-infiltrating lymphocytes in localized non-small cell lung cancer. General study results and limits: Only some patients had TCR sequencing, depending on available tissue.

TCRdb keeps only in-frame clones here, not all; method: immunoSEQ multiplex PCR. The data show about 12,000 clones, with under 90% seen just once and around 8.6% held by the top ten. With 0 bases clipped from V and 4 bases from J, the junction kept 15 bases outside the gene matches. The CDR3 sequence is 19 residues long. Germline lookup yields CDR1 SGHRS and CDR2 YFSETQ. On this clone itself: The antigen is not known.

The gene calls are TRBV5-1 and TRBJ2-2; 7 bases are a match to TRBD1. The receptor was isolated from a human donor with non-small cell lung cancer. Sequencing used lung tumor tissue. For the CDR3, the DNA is TGCGCCAGCAGCTTGGCCAGGTTCTTTGGCAGGGGGTCCACCGGGGAGCTGTTTTTT. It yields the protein CASSLARFFGRGSTGELFF.